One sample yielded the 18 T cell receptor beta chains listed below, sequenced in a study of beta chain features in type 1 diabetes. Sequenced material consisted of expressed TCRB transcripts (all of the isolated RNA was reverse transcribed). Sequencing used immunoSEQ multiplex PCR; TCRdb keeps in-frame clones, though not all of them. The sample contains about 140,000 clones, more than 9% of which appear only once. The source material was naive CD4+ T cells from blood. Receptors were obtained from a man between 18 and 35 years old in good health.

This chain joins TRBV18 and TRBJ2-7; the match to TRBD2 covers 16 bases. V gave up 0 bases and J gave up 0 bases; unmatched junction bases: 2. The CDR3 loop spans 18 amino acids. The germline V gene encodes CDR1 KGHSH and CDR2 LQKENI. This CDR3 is CASSPPGLAGGSSYEQYF. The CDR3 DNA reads TGTGCCAGCTCACCACCGGGACTAGCGGGGGGGAGCTCCTACGAGCAGTACTTC.

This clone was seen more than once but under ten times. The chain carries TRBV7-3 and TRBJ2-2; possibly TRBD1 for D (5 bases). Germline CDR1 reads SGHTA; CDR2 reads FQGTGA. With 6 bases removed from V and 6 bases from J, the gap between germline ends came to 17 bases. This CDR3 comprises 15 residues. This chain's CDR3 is CASSHPGAGPGELFF. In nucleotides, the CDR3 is TGTGCCAGCAGTCATCCCGGTGCAGGGCCCGGGGAGCTGTTTTTT. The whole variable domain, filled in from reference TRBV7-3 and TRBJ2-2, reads GAGVSQTPSNKVTEKGKYVELRCDPISGHTALYWYRQSLGQGPEFLIYFQGTGAADDSGLPNDRFFAVRPEGSVSTLKIQRTERGDSAVYLCASSHPGAGPGELFFGEGSRLTVL.

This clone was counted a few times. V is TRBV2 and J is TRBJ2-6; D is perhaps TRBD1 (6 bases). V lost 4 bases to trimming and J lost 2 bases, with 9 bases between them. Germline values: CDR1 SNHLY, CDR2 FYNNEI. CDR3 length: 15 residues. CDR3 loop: CASSGSGAGANVLTF. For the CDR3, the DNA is TGTGCCAGCAGTGGGTCAGGGGCTGGGGCCAACGTCCTGACTTTC.

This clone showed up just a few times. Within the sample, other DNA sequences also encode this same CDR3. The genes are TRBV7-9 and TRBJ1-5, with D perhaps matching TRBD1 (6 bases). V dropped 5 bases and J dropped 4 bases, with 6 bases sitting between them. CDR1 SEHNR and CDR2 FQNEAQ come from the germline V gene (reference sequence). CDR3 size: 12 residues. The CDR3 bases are TGTGCCAGCAGCCAGGGGAATCAGCCCCAGCATTTT. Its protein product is CASSQGNQPQHF.

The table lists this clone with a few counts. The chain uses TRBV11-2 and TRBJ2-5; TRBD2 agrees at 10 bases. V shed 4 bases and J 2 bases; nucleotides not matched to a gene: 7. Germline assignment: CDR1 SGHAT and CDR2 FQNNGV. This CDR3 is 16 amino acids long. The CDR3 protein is CASSSRLAGKQETQYF. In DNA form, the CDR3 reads TGTGCCAGCAGCTCAAGACTAGCGGGCAAACAAGAGACCCAGTACTTC.

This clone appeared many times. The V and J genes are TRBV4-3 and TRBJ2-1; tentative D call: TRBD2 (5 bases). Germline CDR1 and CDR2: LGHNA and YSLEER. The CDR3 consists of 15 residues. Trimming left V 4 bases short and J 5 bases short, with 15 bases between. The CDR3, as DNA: TGCGCCAGCAGCCGTAAGGGAGAAAGTAACAATGAGCAGTTCTTC. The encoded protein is CASSRKGESNNEQFF.

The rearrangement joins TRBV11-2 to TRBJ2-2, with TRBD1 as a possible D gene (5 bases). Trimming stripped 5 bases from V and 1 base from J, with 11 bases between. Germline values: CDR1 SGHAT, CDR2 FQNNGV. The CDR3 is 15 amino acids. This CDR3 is CASSPRTLNTGELFF. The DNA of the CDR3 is TGTGCCAGCAGCCCCAGGACATTGAACACCGGGGAGCTGTTTTTT.

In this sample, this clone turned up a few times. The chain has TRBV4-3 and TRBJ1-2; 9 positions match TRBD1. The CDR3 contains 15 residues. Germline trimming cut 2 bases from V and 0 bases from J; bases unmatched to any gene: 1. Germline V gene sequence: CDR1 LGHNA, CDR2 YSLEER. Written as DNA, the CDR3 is TGCGCCAGCAGCCAACGGACAGGGGCTAACTATGGCTACACCTTC. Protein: CASSQRTGANYGYTF.

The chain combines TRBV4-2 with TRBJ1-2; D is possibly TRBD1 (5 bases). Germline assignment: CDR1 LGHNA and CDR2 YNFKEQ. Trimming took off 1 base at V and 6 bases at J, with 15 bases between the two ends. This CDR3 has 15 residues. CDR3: CASSQVTGQGDGYTF. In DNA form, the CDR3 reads TGTGCCAGCAGCCAAGTAACAGGACAAGGGGATGGCTACACCTTC.

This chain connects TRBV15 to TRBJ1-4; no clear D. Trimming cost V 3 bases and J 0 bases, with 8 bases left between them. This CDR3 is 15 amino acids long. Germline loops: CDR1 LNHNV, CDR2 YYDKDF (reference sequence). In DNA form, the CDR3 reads TGTGCCACCAGCAGGGGAGGGTCAACTAATGAAAAACTGTTTTTT. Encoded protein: CATSRGGSTNEKLFF.

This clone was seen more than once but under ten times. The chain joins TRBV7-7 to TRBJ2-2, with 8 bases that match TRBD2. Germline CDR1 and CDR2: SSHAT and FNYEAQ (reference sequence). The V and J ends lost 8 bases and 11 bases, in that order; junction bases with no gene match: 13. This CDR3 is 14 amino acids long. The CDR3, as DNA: TGTGCCAGCTGGCGGGGGGTACGTGGACCAGAGCTGTTTTTT. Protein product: CASWRGVRGPELFF.

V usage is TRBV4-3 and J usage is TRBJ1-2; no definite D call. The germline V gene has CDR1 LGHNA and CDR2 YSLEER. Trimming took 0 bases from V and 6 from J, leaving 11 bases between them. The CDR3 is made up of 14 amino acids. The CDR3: CASSQDAGFDGYTF. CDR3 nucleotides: TGCGCCAGCAGCCAAGATGCGGGGTTTGATGGCTACACCTTC.

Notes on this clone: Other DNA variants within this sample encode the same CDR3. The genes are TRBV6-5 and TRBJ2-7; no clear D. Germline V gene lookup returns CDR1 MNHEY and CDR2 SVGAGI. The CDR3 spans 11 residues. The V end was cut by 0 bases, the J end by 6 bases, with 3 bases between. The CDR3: CASSYSGEQYF. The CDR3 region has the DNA TGTGCCAGCAGTTACTCCGGCGAGCAGTACTTC.

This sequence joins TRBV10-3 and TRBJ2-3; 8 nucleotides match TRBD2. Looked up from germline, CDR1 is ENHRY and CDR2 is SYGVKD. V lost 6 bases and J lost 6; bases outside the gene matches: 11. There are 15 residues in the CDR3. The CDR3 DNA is TGTGCCATCAGCGCGGGGGGAGCCGGTGTTGATACGCAGTATTTT. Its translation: CAISAGGAGVDTQYF.

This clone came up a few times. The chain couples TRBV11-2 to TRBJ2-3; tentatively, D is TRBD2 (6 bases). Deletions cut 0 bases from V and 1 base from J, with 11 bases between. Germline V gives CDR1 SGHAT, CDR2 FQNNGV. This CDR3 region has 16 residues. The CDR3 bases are TGTGCCAGCAGCTTAGAGAAGCGGGTACGCACAGATACGCAGTATTTT. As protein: CASSLEKRVRTDTQYF.

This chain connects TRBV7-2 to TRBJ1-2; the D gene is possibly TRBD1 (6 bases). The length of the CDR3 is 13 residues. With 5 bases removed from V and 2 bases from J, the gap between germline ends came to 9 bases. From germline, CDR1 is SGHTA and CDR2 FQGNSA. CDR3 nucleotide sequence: TGTGCCAGCAGCCAAGACAGGAACTATGGCTACACCTTC. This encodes CASSQDRNYGYTF.

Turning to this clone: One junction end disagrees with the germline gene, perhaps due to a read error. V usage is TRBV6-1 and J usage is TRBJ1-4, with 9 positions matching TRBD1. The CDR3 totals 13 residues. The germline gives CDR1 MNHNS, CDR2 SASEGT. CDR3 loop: CASSAVGTGLPVF. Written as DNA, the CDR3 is TGTGCCAGCAGTGCGGTCGGGACAGGGCTCCCCGTATTT.

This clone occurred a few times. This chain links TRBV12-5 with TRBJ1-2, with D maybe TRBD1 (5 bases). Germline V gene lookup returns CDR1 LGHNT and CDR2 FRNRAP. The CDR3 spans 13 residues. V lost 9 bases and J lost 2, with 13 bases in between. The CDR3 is CASSRDSNYGYTF. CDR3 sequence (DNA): TGTGCTAGCTCCAGGGACTCGAACTATGGCTACACCTTC.